This T cell receptor beta chain is from a study of cytomegalovirus exposure and HLA in healthy donors. Whole-study context: There were several hundred genotyped donors. Of these, 81% fell in the genetic ancestry cluster associated with self-reported Caucasian donors.

Looked up from germline, CDR1 is MNHEY and CDR2 is SMNVEV (reference sequence). The CDR3 runs 16 residues. Trimming took 5 bases from V and 4 from J; bases not matched to a gene: 9. Regarding donors, all were healthy bone marrow donors. A remark on this clone: The target antigen is unknown.

Vbeta (60) and Jbeta (13) primers were used in the PCR. As handled by the study authors: Unique TCR beta chains totaled approximately 83 million in a later count, with around 11 million of them shared. Libraries were prepared by immunoSEQ multiplex PCR; TCRdb keeps only in-frame clonotypes and omits some of them. That table furnishes V, J and clone size, whereas the DNA furnished D and trimming. The profile shows about 200,000 clones, approximately 70% of them singletons. Study-level results: Later on, a genetic analysis was performed. It linked a missense variant in DCLRE1C with V- and J-gene trimming of TCR beta.

The sequenced sample was PBMCs. The receptor's source is a man aged 40-55 years in good health and CMV-seropositive. V usage is TRBV27 and J usage is TRBJ1-1; 11 nucleotides line up with TRBD1. The CDR3 DNA is TGTGCCAGCAGTCCATGGACAGGGGGCGAGGGCACTGAAGCTTTCTTT. This translates into CASSPWTGGEGTEAFF.